These 24 T cell receptor beta chains originate from one sample sequenced in a study of T cell changes during pregnancy in multiple sclerosis. Libraries were prepared by immunoSEQ multiplex PCR; TCRdb keeps only in-frame clonotypes and omits some of them. Of roughly 48,000 clones detected, approximately 92% appear once; the ten largest clones hold around 0.91%. Sample: CD4+ T cells from peripheral blood mononuclear cells, taken in the second trimester of pregnancy. These receptors originate from a female donor in good health, enrolled as a control in a pregnancy study.

J is TRBJ2-3 and V is TRBV2; 8 bases match TRBD2. Germline V lookup: CDR1 SNHLY, CDR2 FYNNEI. This CDR3 has 13 residues. V trimming: 7 bases; J trimming: 5 bases; junction bases outside the gene matches: 5. The CDR3 protein is CASTAAGGDTQYF. The CDR3 DNA reads TGTGCCAGCACCGCCGCGGGGGGAGATACGCAGTATTTT.

This clone was seen only a few times. V gene TRBV10-3 combines with J gene TRBJ1-1, with no clear D. V shed 6 bases and J shed 1 base, with 9 bases lying between them. CDR1 is ENHRY and CDR2 is SYGVKD in the germline V gene. CDR3 length: 13 residues. CDR3 DNA: TGTGCCATCAGGGACTTCACGAACACTGAAGCTTTCTTT. Translating it yields CAIRDFTNTEAFF.

The chain employs TRBV18 and TRBJ2-5; D ambiguous. The CDR3 sequence is 14 residues long. V lost 6 bases to trimming and J lost 2 bases, with 13 bases between them. In germline, CDR1 is KGHSH, CDR2 LQKENI. The CDR3 protein is CASSLVDSQETQYF. CDR3 bases: TGTGCCAGCTCCCTCGTCGACTCACAAGAGACCCAGTACTTC.

This clone was counted a few times. J is TRBJ1-2 and V is TRBV28; 11 nucleotides match TRBD1. The germline V gene encodes CDR1 MDHEN and CDR2 SYDVKM. After removal of 8 bases from V and 7 bases from J, the junction contained 6 bases not matched to a gene. The CDR3 runs to 13 residues. CDR3 coding DNA: TGTGCCAGCGAGACCGGGACAGGGGGTGGCTACACCTTC. It specifies CASETGTGGGYTF.

The chain recombines TRBV28 with TRBJ1-2; TRBD1 agrees at 9 bases. Germline-derived CDR1 and CDR2 are MDHEN and SYDVKM. CDR3 size: 15 residues. V lost 5 bases and J lost 3; bases outside the gene matches: 7. DNA of the CDR3: TGTGCCAGCAGTAGCGGGACAGGGATCGACTATGGCTACACCTTC. Amino acids: CASSSGTGIDYGYTF.

The gene calls are TRBV18 and TRBJ2-1, with TRBD1 as a possible D gene (6 bases). This CDR3 region has 15 residues. CDR1 KGHSH and CDR2 LQKENI come from the germline V gene. V dropped 4 bases and J dropped 0 bases, with 10 bases sitting between them. The CDR3 coding sequence is TGTGCCAGCTCACTGAGGGGGAGCTCCTACAATGAGCAGTTCTTC. Protein sequence: CASSLRGSSYNEQFF.

The chain links TRBV9 to TRBJ1-4, with D maybe TRBD1 (6 bases). V dropped 4 bases and J dropped 4 bases, with 14 bases sitting between them. Germline CDR1 and CDR2: SGDLS and YYNGEE. The CDR3 is made up of 15 amino acids. The CDR3 reads CASSPQTGINEKLFF. The CDR3 DNA is TGTGCCAGCAGCCCGCAGACAGGAATTAATGAAAAACTGTTTTTT.

This chain connects TRBV15 to TRBJ2-5; the match to TRBD2 covers 7 bases. The CDR3 is 15 amino acids. Germline V lookup: CDR1 LNHNV, CDR2 YYDKDF (reference sequence). The trim removed 0 bases at V and 4 bases at J, leaving 5 bases unmatched. In DNA form, the CDR3 reads TGTGCCACCAGCAGAGATTATGCTAGCGGAGAGACCCAGTACTTC. Translating gives CATSRDYASGETQYF.

The genes are TRBV7-2 and TRBJ2-1, with 8 bases fitting TRBD2. CDR1 SGHTA and CDR2 FQGNSA come from the germline V gene. The CDR3 spans 16 residues. With 5 bases clipped from V and 6 bases from J, the junction kept 12 bases outside the gene matches. The CDR3 spells CASSVLSQRELNEQFF. The CDR3 coding sequence is TGTGCCAGCAGCGTACTCTCCCAGCGGGAGCTCAATGAGCAGTTCTTC.

The chain is built from TRBV4-3 and TRBJ1-2; TRBD1 might be the D (6 bases). The CDR3 is 14 residues long. Trimming stripped 3 bases from V and 3 bases from J, with 11 bases between. Germline-derived CDR1 and CDR2 are LGHNA and YSLEER. The CDR3 here is CASSHRDRHYGYTF. The CDR3 nucleotides are TGCGCCAGCAGCCACCGCGACAGGCACTATGGCTACACCTTC.

V is TRBV5-1 and J is TRBJ2-3; D possibly corresponds to TRBD1 (6 bases). The CDR3 extends over 15 amino acids. The germline CDR1 and CDR2 sequences are SGHRS and YFSETQ. The V gene lost 4 bases and the J gene lost 0 bases, with 12 bases spanning the gap. The CDR3 bases are TGCGCCAGCAGCCTGGACAGATCTAGCACAGATACGCAGTATTTT. Translation: CASSLDRSSTDTQYF. The full variable domain, its missing parts supplied by reference TRBV5-1 and TRBJ2-3, is KAGVTQTPRYLIKTRGQQVTLSCSPISGHRSVSWYQQTPGQGLQFLFEYFSETQRNKGNFPGRFSGRQFSNSRSEMNVSTLELGDSALYLCASSLDRSSTDTQYFGPGTRLTVL.

The chain carries TRBV7-9 and TRBJ2-7; D is possibly TRBD2 (6 bases). The V end lost 1 base, the J end lost 3 bases, and 19 bases lay between the germline ends. Germline V gene lookup returns CDR1 SEHNR and CDR2 FQNEAQ (reference sequence). This CDR3 is built from 17 residues. The CDR3 coding sequence is TGTGCCAGCAGCTTAGGTCGATCGGGAGAAGGGGACTACGAGCAGTACTTC. It is translated as CASSLGRSGEGDYEQYF.

J is TRBJ2-1 and V is TRBV7-2; 12 nucleotides align to TRBD2. V shed 10 bases, J shed 8 bases, and the junction held 9 bases outside the gene matches. The CDR3 has 14 residues. Germline loops: CDR1 SGHTA, CDR2 FQGNSA. Here the CDR3 DNA reads TGTGCCACCAGGACTAGCGGGACTTACTATGAGCAGTTCTTC. Residues: CATRTSGTYYEQFF.

The CDR3 DNA sequence: TGTGCCAGCAGCTTGGACCCGACAAAAATCGACATTCAAGAGACCCAGTACTTC. Translated, it gives CASSLDPTKIDIQETQYF. This chain joins TRBV5-4 and TRBJ2-5; D is ambiguous. Germline CDR1 is SGHNT and CDR2 is YYREEE (reference sequence). Trimming pared 0 bases from V and 2 bases from J, leaving 20 bases between. The CDR3 sequence is 18 residues long.

J is TRBJ2-3 and V is TRBV6-5; possibly TRBD2 for D (6 bases). Germline CDR1 reads MNHEY; CDR2 reads SVGAGI. The CDR3 is 14 amino acids. V was pared by 3 bases and J by 2 bases, with 9 bases between. The CDR3 is CASSYRLVTDTQYF. The CDR3 DNA reads TGTGCCAGCAGTTATCGACTAGTCACAGATACGCAGTATTTT.

The gene calls are TRBV7-6 and TRBJ2-7, with 8 bases identical to TRBD1. Unmatched junction bases numbered 6, after V lost 6 bases and J lost 5 bases. CDR3 size: 13 residues. Looked up from germline, CDR1 is SGHVS and CDR2 is FNYEAQ. The CDR3 region is CASSIQTGDEQYF. CDR3 bases: TGTGCCAGCAGTATACAGACAGGGGACGAGCAGTACTTC.

The chain is built from TRBV6-1 and TRBJ1-2, with D hard to call. With 4 bases removed from V and 4 bases from J, the gap between germline ends came to 7 bases. Per the germline V gene, CDR1 is MNHNS and CDR2 is SASEGT. The length of the CDR3 is 12 residues. CDR3 amino acids: CASSGRGYGYTF. The CDR3 DNA is TGTGCCAGCAGTGGGAGAGGCTATGGCTACACCTTC.

This rearrangement joins TRBV9 to TRBJ2-3, with TRBD2 identical over 10 bases. Germline CDR1 and CDR2: SGDLS and YYNGEE. Trimming removed 4 bases from V and 2 bases from J; junction bases left unmatched: 7. There are 16 residues in the CDR3. CDR3 loop: CASSPKAGGATDTQYF. The CDR3 bases are TGTGCCAGCAGCCCTAAAGCGGGGGGGGCCACAGATACGCAGTATTTT.

J is TRBJ2-7 and V is TRBV4-3, with 9 bases fitting TRBD1. Germline values: CDR1 LGHNA, CDR2 YSLEER. J was trimmed by 3 bases and V by 1 base; bases with no gene match: 1. This CDR3 is built from 14 residues. CDR3 in amino acids: CASSQGQGDYEQYF. The CDR3 DNA is TGCGCCAGCAGCCAAGGACAGGGGGACTACGAGCAGTACTTC.

The chain's CDR3 is CARSQSSVTGIRSNQPQHF. CDR3 DNA sequence: TGTGCCAGAAGCCAGAGTTCGGTTACAGGAATAAGGAGCAATCAGCCCCAGCATTTT. V usage is TRBV5-3 and J usage is TRBJ1-5; TRBD1 might be the D (5 bases). TRBV5-3 is sorted into the ORF group, with uncertain function. With 4 bases removed from V and 1 base from J, the gap between germline ends came to 24 bases. The CDR3 covers 19 residues.

A remark on this clone: Other DNA sequences in this specimen translate into the identical CDR3. This rearrangement joins TRBV2 to TRBJ1-2; maybe TRBD1 (6 bases). This CDR3 spans 14 amino acids. V was cut by 3 bases and J by 2 bases, with 10 bases left in between. Per the germline V gene, CDR1 is SNHLY and CDR2 is FYNNEI. The CDR3 region has the DNA TGTGCCAGCAGTGAGGGGACACCGAACTATGGCTACACCTTC. Encoded protein: CASSEGTPNYGYTF.

This sequence joins TRBV4-3 and TRBJ2-1, with 9 bases matching TRBD1. Germline V gene sequence: CDR1 LGHNA, CDR2 YSLEER. Trimming removed 4 bases from V and 3 bases from J; junction bases left unmatched: 10. CDR3 length equals 17 residues. CDR3 residues: CASSRGPGTGRYNEQFF. The CDR3 DNA sequence: TGCGCCAGCAGCCGTGGACCCGGGACAGGGCGCTACAATGAGCAGTTCTTC.

V and J are TRBV7-9 and TRBJ1-2, with a tentative D call TRBD1 (5 bases). The CDR3 is 12 amino acids. CDR1 is SEHNR, CDR2 FQNEAQ, per germline (reference sequence). V gave up 1 base and J gave up 7 bases, with 7 bases separating them. CDR3 coding DNA: TGTGCCAGCAGCTTAGGACAGACTGGCTACACCTTC. Translating it yields CASSLGQTGYTF.

The chain combines TRBV29-1 with TRBJ2-2, with 8 nucleotides matching TRBD1. Germline lookup yields CDR1 SQVTM and CDR2 ANQGSEA. Trimming took 7 bases from V and 7 from J; bases not matched to a gene: 8. This CDR3 is 13 amino acids long. As DNA, the CDR3 is TGCAGCGGCGGACAGGGCCAGGTCGGGGAGCTGTTTTTT. As protein: CSGGQGQVGELFF.